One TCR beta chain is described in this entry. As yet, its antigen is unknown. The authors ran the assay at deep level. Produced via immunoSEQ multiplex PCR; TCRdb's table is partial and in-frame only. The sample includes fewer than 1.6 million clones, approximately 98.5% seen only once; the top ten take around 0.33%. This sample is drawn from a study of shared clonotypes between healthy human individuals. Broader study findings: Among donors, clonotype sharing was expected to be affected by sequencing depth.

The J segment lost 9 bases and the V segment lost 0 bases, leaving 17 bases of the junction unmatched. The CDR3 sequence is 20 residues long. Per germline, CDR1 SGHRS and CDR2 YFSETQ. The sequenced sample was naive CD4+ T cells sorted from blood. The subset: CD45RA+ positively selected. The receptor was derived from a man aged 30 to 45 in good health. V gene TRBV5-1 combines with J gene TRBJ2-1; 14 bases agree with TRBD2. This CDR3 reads CASSLARLAGGGGHNSEQFF. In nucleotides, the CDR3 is TGCGCCAGCAGCTTGGCCAGACTAGCGGGAGGGGGAGGACACAATAGTGAGCAGTTCTTC.